By frequency, the clone carrying this T cell receptor (beta chain) registers medium-sized. TRB rearrangements were amplified by touch-down multiplex PCR with mixed TRB-A/B primers. TCRdb re-called the multiplex PCR reads and gives one entry per CDR3 protein, without DNA. The sample holds a few thousand distinct CDR3 sequences. The CDR3 has 15 residues. Germline values: CDR1 SGHVS, CDR2 FNYEAQ. These data come from a study of T cell clusters in autoimmune cytopenias. Each sample's input was 250 ng genomic DNA, 35,000 to 40,000 genome equivalents. These data were also filed under a second study, of T cell repertoires in aging, cancer and after chemotherapy. That paper states: Rebound thymic output was suggested by rising median generation probability during chemotherapy in each cancer cohort.

The receptor was isolated from a human donor with an autoimmune cytopenia or autoimmune hepatitis (not recorded which). The chain has TRBV7-6 and TRBJ2-3. Material: peripheral blood. CDR3 sequence: CASSFRFEGQDTQYF. The variable domain in full, with the rest retrieved from reference TRBV7-6 and TRBJ2-3, is GAGVSQSPRYKVTKRGQDVALRCDPISGHVSLYWYRQALGQGPEFLTYFNYEAQQDKSGLPNDRFSAERPEGSISTLTIQRTEQRDSAMYRCASSFRFEGQDTQYFGPGTRLTVL.